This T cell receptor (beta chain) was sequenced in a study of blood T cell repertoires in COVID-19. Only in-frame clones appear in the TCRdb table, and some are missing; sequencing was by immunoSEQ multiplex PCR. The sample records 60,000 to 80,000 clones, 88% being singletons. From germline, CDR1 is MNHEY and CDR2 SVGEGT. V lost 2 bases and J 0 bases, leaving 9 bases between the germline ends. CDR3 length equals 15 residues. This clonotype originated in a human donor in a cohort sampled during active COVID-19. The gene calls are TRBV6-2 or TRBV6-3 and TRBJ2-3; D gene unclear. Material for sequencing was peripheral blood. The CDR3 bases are TGTGCCAGCAGTTACGGGCAGGAAAGCACAGATACGCAGTATTTT. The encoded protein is CASSYGQESTDTQYF.